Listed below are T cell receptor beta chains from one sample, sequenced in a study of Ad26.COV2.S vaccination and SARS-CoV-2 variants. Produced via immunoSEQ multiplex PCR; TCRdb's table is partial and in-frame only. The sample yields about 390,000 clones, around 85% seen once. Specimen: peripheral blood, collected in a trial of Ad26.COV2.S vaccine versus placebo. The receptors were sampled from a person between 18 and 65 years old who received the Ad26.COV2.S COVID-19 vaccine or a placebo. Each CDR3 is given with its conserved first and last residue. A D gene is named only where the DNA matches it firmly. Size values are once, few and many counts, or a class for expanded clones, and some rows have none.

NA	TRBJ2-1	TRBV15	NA	CATSSLDGTEYNEQFF	TGTGCCACCAGCAGCCTCGACGGGACGGAGTACAATGAGCAGTTCTTC
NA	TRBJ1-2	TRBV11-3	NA	CASSLKRPGCYGYTF	TGTGCCAGCAGCTTGAAGAGGCCGGGCTGCTATGGCTACACCTTC
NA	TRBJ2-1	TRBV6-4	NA	CASSPRNLIFSYNEQFF	TGTGCCAGCAGCCCCAGGAACCTTATTTTCTCCTACAATGAGCAGTTCTTC
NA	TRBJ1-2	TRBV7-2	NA	CASKQPNYGYTF	TGTGCCAGCAAACAGCCTAACTATGGCTACACCTTC
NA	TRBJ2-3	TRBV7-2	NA	CASSIIGTSSTDTQYF	TGTGCCAGCAGCATAATTGGGACGTCTAGCACAGATACGCAGTATTTT
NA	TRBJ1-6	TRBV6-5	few	CASNQGSYNSPLHF	TGTGCCAGCAATCAGGGATCCTATAATTCACCCCTCCACTTT
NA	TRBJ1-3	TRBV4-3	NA	CASSQEWRQGYGNTIYF	TGCGCCAGCAGCCAAGAGTGGAGGCAGGGGTATGGAAACACCATATATTTT
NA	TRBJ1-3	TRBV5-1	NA	CASSLDTGAGNTIYF	TGCGCCAGCAGCTTGGATACTGGGGCAGGAAACACCATATATTTT
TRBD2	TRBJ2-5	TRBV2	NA	CASSGTSEGETQYF	TGTGCCAGCAGTGGGACTAGCGAGGGAGAGACCCAGTACTTC
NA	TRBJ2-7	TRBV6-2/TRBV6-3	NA	CASSYSLYRSQYEQYF	TGTGCCAGCAGTTACTCGTTATACAGGAGCCAATACGAGCAGTACTTC
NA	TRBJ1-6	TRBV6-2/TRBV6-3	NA	CASSYGGVNSPLHF	TGTGCCAGCAGTTATGGGGGTGTAAATTCACCCCTCCACTTT
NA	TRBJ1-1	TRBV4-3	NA	CASSQDRFGSTEAFF	TGCGCCAGCAGCCAAGATCGTTTCGGGTCGACTGAAGCTTTCTTT
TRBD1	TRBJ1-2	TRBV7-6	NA	CASSGQGARGYTF	TGTGCCAGCAGCGGACAGGGGGCGCGGGGCTACACCTTC
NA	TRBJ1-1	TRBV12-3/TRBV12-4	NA	CASTSQRNTEAFF	TGTGCCAGCACTTCCCAACGGAACACTGAAGCTTTCTTT
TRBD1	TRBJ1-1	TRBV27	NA	CASSTTGGRGAFF	TGTGCCAGCAGTACGACAGGGGGCCGGGGAGCTTTCTTT
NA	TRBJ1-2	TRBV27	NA	CASAPRRGGYGYTF	TGTGCCAGCGCACCCCGCAGGGGCGGTTATGGCTACACCTTC
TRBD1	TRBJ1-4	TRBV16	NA	CASTRGRGLRNEKLFF	TGTGCCAGCACTCGGGGGAGGGGGCTCCGGAATGAAAAACTGTTTTTT
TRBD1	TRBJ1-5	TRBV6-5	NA	CASSRDRDQPQHF	TGTGCCAGCAGTCGGGACAGGGATCAGCCCCAGCATTTT
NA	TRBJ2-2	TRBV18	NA	CASSPRDSDTGELFF	TGTGCCAGCTCACCAAGGGACTCAGACACCGGGGAGCTGTTTTTT
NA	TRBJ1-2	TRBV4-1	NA	CASSHPDRNYGYTF	TGCGCCAGCAGCCACCCGGACAGAAACTATGGCTACACCTTC
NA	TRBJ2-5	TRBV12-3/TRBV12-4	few	CASSLSRDGTQYF	TGTGCCAGCAGTTTAAGCAGGGACGGAACCCAGTACTTC
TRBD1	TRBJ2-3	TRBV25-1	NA	CASRRGTGALTDTQYF	TGTGCCAGCAGAAGAGGAACAGGGGCGCTTACAGATACGCAGTATTTT
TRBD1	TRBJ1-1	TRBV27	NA	CASRTGWDTEAFF	TGTGCCAGCAGGACAGGGTGGGACACTGAAGCTTTCTTT
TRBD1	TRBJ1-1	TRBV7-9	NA	CASSLRGDRNTEAFF	TGTGCCAGCAGCTTGCGGGGGGACAGAAACACTGAAGCTTTCTTT
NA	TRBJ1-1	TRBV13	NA	CASSSTKGEAFF	TGTGCCAGCAGCTCCACGAAGGGTGAAGCTTTCTTT
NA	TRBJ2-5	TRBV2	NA	CASILQETQYF	TGTGCCAGCATTCTCCAAGAGACCCAGTACTTC
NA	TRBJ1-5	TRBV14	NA	CASSQDQPQHF	TGTGCCAGCAGCCAAGACCAGCCCCAGCATTTT
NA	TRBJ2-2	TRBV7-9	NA	CASSLLVTGNTGELFF	TGTGCCAGCAGCTTATTGGTGACAGGGAACACCGGGGAGCTGTTTTTT
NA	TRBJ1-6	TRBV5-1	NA	CASTTAGNNSPLHF	TGCGCCAGCACCACGGCTGGGAATAATTCACCCCTCCACTTT
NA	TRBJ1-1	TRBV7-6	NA	CASSLGGGGPTEAFF	TGTGCCAGCAGCTTAGGCGGGGGGGGACCCACTGAAGCTTTCTTT
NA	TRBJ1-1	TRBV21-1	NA	CASSTRARQGYTEAFF	TGTGCCAGCAGCACCCGCGCCCGACAGGGGTACACTGAAGCTTTCTTT
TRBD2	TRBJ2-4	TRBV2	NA	CASSVGPGGGNIQYF	TGTGCCAGCAGTGTTGGACCGGGAGGTGGAAACATTCAGTACTTC
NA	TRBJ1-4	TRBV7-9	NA	CASSLTPPEKLFF	TGTGCCAGCAGCTTAACCCCACCCGAAAAACTGTTTTTT
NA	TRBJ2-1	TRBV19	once	CASSYPGRYNEQFF	TGTGCCAGTAGCTACCCGGGACGGTACAATGAGCAGTTCTTC
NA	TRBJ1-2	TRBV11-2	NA	CASSSPERNYGYTF	TGTGCCAGCAGTTCCCCGGAGCGGAACTATGGCTACACCTTC
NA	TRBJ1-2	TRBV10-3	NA	CAISEQYANYGYTF	TGTGCCATCAGTGAACAGTACGCTAACTATGGCTACACCTTC
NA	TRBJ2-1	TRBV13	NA	CASSPPFAGDNYNEQFF	TGTGCCAGCAGCCCCCCCTTTGCAGGGGATAACTACAATGAGCAGTTCTTC
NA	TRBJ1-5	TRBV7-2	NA	CASSPFTVNQPQHF	TGTGCCAGCAGCCCATTCACGGTTAATCAGCCCCAGCATTTT
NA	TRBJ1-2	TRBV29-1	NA	CSVTPNYGYTF	TGCAGCGTTACTCCTAACTATGGCTACACCTTC
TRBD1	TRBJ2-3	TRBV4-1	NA	CASSQIGQERGLDTQYF	TGCGCCAGCAGCCAAATCGGACAGGAGAGAGGGCTAGATACGCAGTATTTT
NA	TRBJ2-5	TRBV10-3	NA	CAISEQDEETQYF	TGTGCCATCAGTGAGCAGGATGAAGAGACCCAGTACTTC
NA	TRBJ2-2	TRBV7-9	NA	CASGAGTGELFF	TGTGCCAGCGGCGCTGGCACCGGGGAGCTGTTTTTT
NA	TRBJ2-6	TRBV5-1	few	CASSLSPDPSGANVLTF	TGCGCCAGCAGCTTGTCGCCAGACCCCTCTGGGGCCAACGTCCTGACTTTC
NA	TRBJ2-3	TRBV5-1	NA	CASSRGALPDTQYF	TGCGCCAGCAGCAGGGGGGCCCTCCCAGATACGCAGTATTTT
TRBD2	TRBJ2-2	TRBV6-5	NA	CASKNEASGAGELFF	TGTGCCAGCAAGAATGAGGCTAGCGGGGCCGGGGAGCTGTTTTTT
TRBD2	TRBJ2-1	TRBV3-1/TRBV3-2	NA	CASSKVAGRLHNEQFF	TGTGCCAGCAGCAAAGTAGCGGGGCGACTTCACAATGAGCAGTTCTTC